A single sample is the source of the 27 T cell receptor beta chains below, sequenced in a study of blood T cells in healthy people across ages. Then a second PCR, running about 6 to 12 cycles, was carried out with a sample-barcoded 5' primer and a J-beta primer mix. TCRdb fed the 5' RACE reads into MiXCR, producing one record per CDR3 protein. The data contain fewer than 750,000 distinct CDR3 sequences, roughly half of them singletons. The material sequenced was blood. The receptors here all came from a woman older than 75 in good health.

The CDR3 nucleotides are TGCGCCAGCAGCGCCGGGAGAGAGCAGTACTTC. Translated: CASSAGREQYF. The J gene is TRBJ2-7, the V gene TRBV5-1, with a tentative D call TRBD2 (6 bases). CDR1 and CDR2 (germline): SGHRS, YFSETQ. The V end lost 4 bases, the J end lost 7 bases, and 9 bases lay between the germline ends. The CDR3 totals 11 residues.

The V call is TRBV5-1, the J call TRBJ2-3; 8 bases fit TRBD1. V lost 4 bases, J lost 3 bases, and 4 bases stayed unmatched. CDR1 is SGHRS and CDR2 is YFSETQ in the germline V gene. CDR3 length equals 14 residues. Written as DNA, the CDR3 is TGCGCCAGCAGCACACGGACAGGGACAGATACGCAGTATTTT. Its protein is CASSTRTGTDTQYF.

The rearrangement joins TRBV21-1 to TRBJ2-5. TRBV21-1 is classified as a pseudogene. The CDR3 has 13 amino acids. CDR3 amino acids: CASSKGNQETQYF. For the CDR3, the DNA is TGTGCCAGCAGCAAAGGCAACCAAGAGACCCAGTACTTC.

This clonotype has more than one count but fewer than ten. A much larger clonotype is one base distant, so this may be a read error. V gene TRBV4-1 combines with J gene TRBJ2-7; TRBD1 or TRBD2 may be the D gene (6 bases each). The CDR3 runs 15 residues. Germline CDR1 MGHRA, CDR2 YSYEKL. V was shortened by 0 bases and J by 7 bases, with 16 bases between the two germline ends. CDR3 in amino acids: CASSQDQNRGLEQYF. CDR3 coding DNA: TGCGCCAGCAGCCAAGATCAGAATCGGGGGCTGGAGCAGTACTTC.

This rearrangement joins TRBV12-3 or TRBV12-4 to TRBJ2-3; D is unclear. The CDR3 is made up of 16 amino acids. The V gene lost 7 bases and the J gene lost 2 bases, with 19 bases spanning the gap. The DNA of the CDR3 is TGTGCCAGCATACTCTCCCGGCAGAGTCACACAGATACGCAGTATTTT. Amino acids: CASILSRQSHTDTQYF.

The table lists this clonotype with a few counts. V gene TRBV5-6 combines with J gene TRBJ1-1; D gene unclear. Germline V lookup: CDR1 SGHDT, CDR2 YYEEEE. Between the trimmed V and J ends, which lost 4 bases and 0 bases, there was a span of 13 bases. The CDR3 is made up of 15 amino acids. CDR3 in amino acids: CASSRTDRVNTEAFF. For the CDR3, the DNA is TGTGCCAGCAGCCGAACCGACCGGGTGAACACTGAAGCTTTCTTT.

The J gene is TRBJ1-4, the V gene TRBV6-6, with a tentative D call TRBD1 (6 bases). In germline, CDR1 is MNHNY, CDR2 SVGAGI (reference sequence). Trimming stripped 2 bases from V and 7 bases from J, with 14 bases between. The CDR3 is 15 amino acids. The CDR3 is CASSYVAGVSEKLFF. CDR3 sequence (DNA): TGTGCCAGCAGTTACGTGGCAGGGGTGTCTGAAAAACTGTTTTTT.

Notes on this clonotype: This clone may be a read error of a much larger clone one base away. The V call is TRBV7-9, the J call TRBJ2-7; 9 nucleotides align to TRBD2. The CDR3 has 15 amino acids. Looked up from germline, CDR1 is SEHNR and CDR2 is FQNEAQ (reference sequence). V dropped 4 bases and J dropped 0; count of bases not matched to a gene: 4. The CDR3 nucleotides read TGTGCCAGCAGCTCGACTAGCGGACACTCCTACGAGCAGTACTTC. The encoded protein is CASSSTSGHSYEQYF.

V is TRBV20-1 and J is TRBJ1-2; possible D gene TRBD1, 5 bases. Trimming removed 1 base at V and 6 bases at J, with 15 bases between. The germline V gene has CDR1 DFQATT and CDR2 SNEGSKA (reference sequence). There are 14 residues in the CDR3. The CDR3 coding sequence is TGCAGTGCTAGAGTCCCAGGGCGAAAGGATGGCTACACCTTC. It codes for CSARVPGRKDGYTF.

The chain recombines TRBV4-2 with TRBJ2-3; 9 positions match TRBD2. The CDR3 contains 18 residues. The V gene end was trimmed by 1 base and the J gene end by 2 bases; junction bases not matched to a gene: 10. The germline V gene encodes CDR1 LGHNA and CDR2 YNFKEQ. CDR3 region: CASSQGGSGSPHTDTQYF. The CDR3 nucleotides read TGTGCCAGCAGCCAAGGGGGTAGCGGGAGTCCTCACACAGATACGCAGTATTTT.

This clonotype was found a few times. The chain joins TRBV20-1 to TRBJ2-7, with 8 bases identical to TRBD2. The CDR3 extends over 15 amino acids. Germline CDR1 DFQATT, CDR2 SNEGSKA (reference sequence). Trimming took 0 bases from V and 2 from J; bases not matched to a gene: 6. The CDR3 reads CSARDPAGGPYEQYF. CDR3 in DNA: TGCAGTGCTAGAGATCCGGCGGGAGGCCCCTACGAGCAGTACTTC.

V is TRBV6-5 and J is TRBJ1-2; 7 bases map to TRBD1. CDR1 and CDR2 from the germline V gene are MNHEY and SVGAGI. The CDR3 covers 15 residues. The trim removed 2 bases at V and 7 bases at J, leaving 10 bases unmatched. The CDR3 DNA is TGTGCCAGCAGTTACGCAACCGGGACAGTCGCTGGCTACACCTTC. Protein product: CASSYATGTVAGYTF.

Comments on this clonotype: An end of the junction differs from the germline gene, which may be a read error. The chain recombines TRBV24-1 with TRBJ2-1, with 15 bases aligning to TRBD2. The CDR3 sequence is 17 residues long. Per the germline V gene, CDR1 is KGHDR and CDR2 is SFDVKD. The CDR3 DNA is TGTACCACCAGTGATCAAGGACTAGCGGGAGGGCCCAATGAGCAGTTCTTC. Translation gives CTTSDQGLAGGPNEQFF.

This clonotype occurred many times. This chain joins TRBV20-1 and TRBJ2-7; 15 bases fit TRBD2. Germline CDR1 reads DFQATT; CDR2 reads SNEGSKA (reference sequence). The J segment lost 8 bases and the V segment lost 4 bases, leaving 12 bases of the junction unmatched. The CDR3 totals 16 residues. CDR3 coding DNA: TGCAGTGCTAAAGTAAACAAGGGACTAGCGGGAGGCAAGCAGTACTTC. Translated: CSAKVNKGLAGGKQYF.

The DNA of the CDR3 is TGTGCCATCAGTGAGTCCAGGGCCTGGGACACCCAGTACTTC. Its protein product is CAISESRAWDTQYF. The V call is TRBV10-3, the J call TRBJ2-5; D is perhaps TRBD1 or TRBD2 (5 bases each). CDR3 length: 14 amino acids. Trimming stripped 0 bases from V and 8 bases from J, with 13 bases between. Germline CDR1 reads ENHRY; CDR2 reads SYGVKD.

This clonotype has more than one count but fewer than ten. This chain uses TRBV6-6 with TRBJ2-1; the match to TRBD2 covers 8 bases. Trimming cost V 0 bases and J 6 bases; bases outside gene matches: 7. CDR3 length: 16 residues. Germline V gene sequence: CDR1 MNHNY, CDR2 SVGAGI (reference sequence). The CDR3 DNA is TGTGCCAGCAGTTACTCGGGAACTAGCGGTCGCAATGAGCAGTTCTTC. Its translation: CASSYSGTSGRNEQFF.

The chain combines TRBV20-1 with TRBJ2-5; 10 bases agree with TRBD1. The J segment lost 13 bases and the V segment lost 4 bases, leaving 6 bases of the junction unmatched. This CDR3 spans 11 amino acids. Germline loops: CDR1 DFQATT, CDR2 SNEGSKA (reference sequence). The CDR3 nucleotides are TGCAGTGCTAAGGGGGGACAGGGGAGGTACTTC. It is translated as CSAKGGQGRYF.

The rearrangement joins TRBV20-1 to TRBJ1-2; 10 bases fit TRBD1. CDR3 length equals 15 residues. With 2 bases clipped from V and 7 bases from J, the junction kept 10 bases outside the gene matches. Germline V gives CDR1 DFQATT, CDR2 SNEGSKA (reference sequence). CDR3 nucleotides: TGCAGTGCTAGATCTCCGGGACAGGGGAGCGGTGGCTACACCTTC. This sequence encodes CSARSPGQGSGGYTF.

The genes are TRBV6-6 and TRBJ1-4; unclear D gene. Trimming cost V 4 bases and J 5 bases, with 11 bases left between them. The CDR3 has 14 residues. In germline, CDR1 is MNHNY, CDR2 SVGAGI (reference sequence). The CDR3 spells CASSSTGRNEKLFF. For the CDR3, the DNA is TGTGCCAGCAGTTCCACCGGGAGGAATGAAAAACTGTTTTTT.

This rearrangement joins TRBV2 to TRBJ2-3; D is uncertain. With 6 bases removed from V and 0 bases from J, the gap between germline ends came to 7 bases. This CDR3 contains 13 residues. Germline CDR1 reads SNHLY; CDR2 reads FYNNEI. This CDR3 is CASRKTSTDTQYF. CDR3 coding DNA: TGTGCCAGCAGGAAAACTAGCACAGATACGCAGTATTTT. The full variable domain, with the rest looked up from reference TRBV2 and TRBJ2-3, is EPEVTQTPSHQVTQMGQEVILRCVPISNHLYFYWYRQILGQKVEFLVSFYNNEISEKSEIFDDQFSVERPDGSNFTLKIRSTKLEDSAMYFCASRKTSTDTQYFGPGTRLTVL.

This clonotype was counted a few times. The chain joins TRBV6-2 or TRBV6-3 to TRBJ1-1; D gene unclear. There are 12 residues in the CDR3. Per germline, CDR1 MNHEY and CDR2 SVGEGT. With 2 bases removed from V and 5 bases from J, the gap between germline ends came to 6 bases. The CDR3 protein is CASSYGLTEAFF. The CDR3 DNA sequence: TGTGCCAGCAGTTACGGATTAACTGAAGCTTTCTTT.

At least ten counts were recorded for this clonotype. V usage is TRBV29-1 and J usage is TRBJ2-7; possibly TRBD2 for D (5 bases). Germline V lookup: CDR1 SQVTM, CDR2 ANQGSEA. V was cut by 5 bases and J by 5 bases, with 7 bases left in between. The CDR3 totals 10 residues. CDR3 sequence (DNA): TGCAGCGTTACCGGGAACGAGCAGTACTTC. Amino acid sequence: CSVTGNEQYF.

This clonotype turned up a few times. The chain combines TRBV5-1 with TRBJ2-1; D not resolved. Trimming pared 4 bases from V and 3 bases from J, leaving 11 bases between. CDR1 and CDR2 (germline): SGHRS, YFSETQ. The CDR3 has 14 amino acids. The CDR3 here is CASSLVEDYNEQFF. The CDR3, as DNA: TGCGCCAGCAGCCTGGTCGAGGACTACAATGAGCAGTTCTTC.

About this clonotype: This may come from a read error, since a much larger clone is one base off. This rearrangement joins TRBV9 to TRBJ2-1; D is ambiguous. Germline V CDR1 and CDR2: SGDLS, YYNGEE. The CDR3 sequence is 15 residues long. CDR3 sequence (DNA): TGTGCCAGCACCTCGGGTCGAGGTTCCTACGATGAGCAGTTCTTC. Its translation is CASTSGRGSYDEQFF.

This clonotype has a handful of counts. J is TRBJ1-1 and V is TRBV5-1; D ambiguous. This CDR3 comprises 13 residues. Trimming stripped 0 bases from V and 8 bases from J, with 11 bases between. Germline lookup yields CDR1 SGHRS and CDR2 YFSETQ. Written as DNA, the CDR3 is TGCGCCAGCAGCTTGGAAGCAGCGATAGAAGCTTTCTTT. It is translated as CASSLEAAIEAFF.

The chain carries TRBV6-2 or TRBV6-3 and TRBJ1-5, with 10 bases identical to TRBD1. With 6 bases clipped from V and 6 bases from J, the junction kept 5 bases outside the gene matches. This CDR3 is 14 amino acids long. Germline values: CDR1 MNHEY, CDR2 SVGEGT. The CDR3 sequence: CASSPGQGIQPQHF. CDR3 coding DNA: TGTGCCAGCAGCCCGGGACAGGGGATTCAGCCCCAGCATTTT.

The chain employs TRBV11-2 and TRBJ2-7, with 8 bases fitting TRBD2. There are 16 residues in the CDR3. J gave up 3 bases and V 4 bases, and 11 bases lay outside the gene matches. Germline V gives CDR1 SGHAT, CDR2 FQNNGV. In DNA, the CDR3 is TGTGCCAGCAGCTGGAGAACCGGACTAGCAAACTACGAGCAGTACTTC. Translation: CASSWRTGLANYEQYF.